Shown below are 27 T cell receptor beta chains from a single sample sequenced in a study of blood T cells in healthy people across ages. The second PCR ran about 7 to 12 cycles with a sample-barcoded 5' primer and J-beta primers. From the 5' RACE reads, TCRdb called clonotypes with MiXCR, one entry per CDR3 protein. The data contain approximately 800,000 distinct CDR3 sequences, about 53% of them seen just once; the ten biggest clones take up approximately 40%. The sequencing sample was made of blood. Source of these receptors: a man at least 80 years old in good health.

There are a few counts of this clonotype. This rearrangement joins TRBV28 to TRBJ1-2; D gene unclear. The ends were cut back, 2 bases at V and 3 bases at J, with 7 bases in the middle. Per germline, CDR1 MDHEN and CDR2 SYDVKM. The CDR3 contains 13 residues. The CDR3 sequence: CASSLPGYYGYTF. As DNA, the CDR3 is TGTGCCAGCAGTTTACCCGGGTACTATGGCTACACCTTC.

This clonotype showed up just a few times. The rearrangement uses TRBV2 and TRBJ1-2; TRBD1 matches at 7 bases. Per the germline V gene, CDR1 is SNHLY and CDR2 is FYNNEI. The CDR3 loop spans 16 amino acids. Trimming cost V 6 bases and J 5 bases; bases outside gene matches: 15. CDR3 in amino acids: CASSLLKTGSGYGYTF. In DNA, the CDR3 is TGTGCCAGCAGCCTTCTAAAGACAGGGTCGGGATATGGCTACACCTTC. Together with reference TRBV2 and TRBJ1-2, the CDR3 gives the full variable domain: EPEVTQTPSHQVTQMGQEVILRCVPISNHLYFYWYRQILGQKVEFLVSFYNNEISEKSEIFDDQFSVERPDGSNFTLKIRSTKLEDSAMYFCASSLLKTGSGYGYTFGSGTRLTVV.

The V and J genes are TRBV25-1 and TRBJ2-3; D tentatively reads TRBD1 or TRBD2 (6 bases each). The CDR3 totals 15 residues. Trimming removed 1 base at V and 6 bases at J, with 14 bases between. Germline CDR1 and CDR2: MGHDK and SYGVNS. DNA of the CDR3: TGTGCCAGCAGTGAATTGGGGGGCAGTGGTGATACGCAGTATTTT. Translating gives CASSELGGSGDTQYF.

The chain couples TRBV6-6 to TRBJ1-1; no clear D gene. The CDR3 runs to 13 residues. V was clipped by 6 bases and J by 0 bases, with 8 bases between them. CDR1 is MNHNY and CDR2 is SVGAGI in the germline V gene (reference sequence). This CDR3 reads CASRVSMNTEAFF. CDR3 DNA: TGTGCCAGCAGGGTTTCCATGAACACTGAAGCTTTCTTT.

The chain couples TRBV6-1 to TRBJ2-2; tentatively, D is TRBD2 (5 bases). Trimming removed 2 bases from V and 4 bases from J, with 11 bases in between. The germline V gene has CDR1 MNHNS and CDR2 SASEGT. This CDR3 is built from 15 residues. This CDR3 is CASSERARGTGELFF. The CDR3, as DNA: TGTGCCAGCAGTGAAAGGGCTCGGGGCACCGGGGAGCTGTTTTTT.

The J gene is TRBJ2-5, the V gene TRBV7-9; D unresolved. Trimming removed 2 bases at V and 7 bases at J, with 14 bases between. Germline V lookup: CDR1 SEHNR, CDR2 FQNEAQ (reference sequence). The CDR3 is 14 amino acids. CDR3 loop: CASSLTDPTGTQYF. CDR3 in DNA: TGTGCCAGCAGCTTAACAGATCCAACGGGGACCCAGTACTTC.

This sequence joins TRBV5-1 and TRBJ2-1, with a possible D match to TRBD2 (5 bases). The germline CDR1 and CDR2 sequences are SGHRS and YFSETQ. Trimming stripped 4 bases from V and 5 bases from J, with 16 bases between. The CDR3 length is 15 residues. CDR3 DNA: TGCGCCAGCAGCACTGTCGGGGTCCCGCACAATGAGCAGTTCTTC. Translating it yields CASSTVGVPHNEQFF.

Only a few counts were recorded for this clonotype. J is TRBJ2-7 and V is TRBV20-1; the match to TRBD2 covers 9 bases. This CDR3 comprises 15 residues. Trimming took 6 bases from V and 1 from J; bases not matched to a gene: 10. CDR1 is DFQATT, CDR2 SNEGSKA, per germline (reference sequence). CDR3 DNA sequence: TGCAGTGCCGAACCCACCAGCGGGAGGTCCTACGAGCAGTACTTC. This translates into CSAEPTSGRSYEQYF.

The chain is built from TRBV20-1 and TRBJ1-3, with D hard to call. CDR1 is DFQATT and CDR2 is SNEGSKA in the germline V gene (reference sequence). CDR3 size: 13 residues. With 3 bases removed from V and 2 bases from J, the gap between germline ends came to 8 bases. The CDR3: CSARTGTGNTIYF. The CDR3, as DNA: TGCAGTGCTAGGACCGGGACTGGAAACACCATATATTTT.

The rearrangement joins TRBV20-1 to TRBJ2-7; D possibly corresponds to TRBD2 (6 bases). CDR3 size: 13 residues. Germline loops: CDR1 DFQATT, CDR2 SNEGSKA (reference sequence). V lost 7 bases, J lost 2 bases, and 15 bases lay in between. The CDR3 reads CSGTGRSPYEQYF. CDR3 nucleotide sequence: TGCAGTGGTACCGGGAGAAGCCCCTACGAGCAGTACTTC.

V is TRBV29-1 and J is TRBJ2-1, with TRBD2 matching 8 bases. The CDR3 consists of 12 residues. Trimming took 1 base from V and 13 from J; bases not matched to a gene: 6. Germline V gene sequence: CDR1 SQVTM, CDR2 ANQGSEA. The CDR3 sequence: CSVEGLAGFQFF. CDR3 coding DNA: TGCAGCGTTGAAGGCCTAGCGGGTTTCCAGTTCTTC.

Of note for this clonotype: One junction end disagrees with the germline gene, perhaps due to a read error. The genes are TRBV4-2 and TRBJ1-1; unclear D gene. This CDR3 is built from 12 residues. Germline V CDR1 and CDR2: LGHNA, YNFKEQ. Here the CDR3 reads CAGSQRDTEAFF. CDR3 nucleotide sequence: TGTGCCGGCAGCCAACGGGACACTGAAGCTTTCTTT.

There are a few counts of this clonotype. V gene TRBV3-1 combines with J gene TRBJ2-5, with TRBD2 matching 15 bases. There are 16 residues in the CDR3. Germline-derived CDR1 and CDR2 are LGHDT and YNNKEL (reference sequence). V was pared by 4 bases and J by 11 bases, with 11 bases of the junction left unmatched. The CDR3: CASSRGTSGRLDEQYF. The CDR3 region has the DNA TGTGCCAGCAGCCGCGGGACTAGCGGGAGGCTTGATGAGCAGTACTTC.

V gene TRBV27 combines with J gene TRBJ2-1, with 8 positions matching TRBD2. This CDR3 is built from 15 residues. The germline CDR1 and CDR2 sequences are MNHEY and SMNVEV (reference sequence). With 7 bases clipped from V and 7 bases from J, the junction kept 12 bases outside the gene matches. The CDR3 here is CASTGSGGQGNEQFF. The CDR3 region has the DNA TGTGCCAGCACCGGATCGGGGGGGCAGGGGAATGAGCAGTTCTTC.

This clonotype was detected only a few times. The chain recombines TRBV6-6 with TRBJ1-2; TRBD1 agrees at 8 bases. The length of the CDR3 is 14 residues. The trim removed 5 bases at V and 10 bases at J, leaving 12 bases unmatched. Per the germline V gene, CDR1 is MNHNY and CDR2 is SVGAGI (reference sequence). CDR3 DNA sequence: TGTGCCAGCAGTGGTTCCGGGACAGGCGTTCCCTACACCTTC. It specifies CASSGSGTGVPYTF.

The table lists this clonotype with a few counts. The chain couples TRBV29-1 to TRBJ2-7; TRBD1 might be the D (5 bases). The germline gives CDR1 SQVTM, CDR2 ANQGSEA. Trimming stripped 4 bases from V and 6 bases from J, with 10 bases between. The CDR3 is made up of 11 amino acids. The CDR3 spells CSVGTSGEQYF. CDR3 bases: TGCAGCGTTGGGACATCGGGCGAGCAGTACTTC.

The chain is built from TRBV10-1 and TRBJ1-1; maybe TRBD1 (5 bases). V lost 3 bases and J 7 bases, leaving 15 bases between the germline ends. This CDR3 has 14 amino acids. The germline CDR1 and CDR2 sequences are WNHNN and SYGVQD (reference sequence). The CDR3 DNA is TGCGCCAGCAGTGATGCGGGGCTACCCCTTGAAGCTTTCTTT. This codes for CASSDAGLPLEAFF.

The CDR3 spells CASSVGAGGVDEQFF. The DNA of the CDR3 is TGTGCCAGCAGCGTAGGCGCGGGAGGGGTCGATGAGCAGTTCTTC. The chain joins TRBV9 to TRBJ2-1, with 9 bases lining up with TRBD2. This CDR3 comprises 15 residues. Germline CDR1 reads SGDLS; CDR2 reads YYNGEE. V shed 0 bases, J shed 8 bases, and the junction held 6 bases outside the gene matches.

The V and J genes are TRBV6-5 and TRBJ1-1; D is possibly TRBD1 (6 bases). CDR1 is MNHEY and CDR2 is SVGAGI in the germline V gene. CDR3 length: 13 amino acids. V was clipped by 5 bases and J by 4 bases, with 11 bases between them. The CDR3 protein is CASSATGTTEAFF. The CDR3 DNA sequence: TGTGCCAGCAGTGCTACAGGGACCACTGAAGCTTTCTTT.

Concerning this clonotype itself: A junction end diverges from the germline sequence, so it may reflect a read error. V gene TRBV12-3 or TRBV12-4 combines with J gene TRBJ1-1; D gene unclear. The CDR3 has 13 residues. The CDR3 sequence: CVSSLRLNTEAFF. In DNA form, the CDR3 reads TGTGTCAGCAGTTTAAGGTTGAACACTGAAGCTTTCTTT.

This clonotype turned up a few times. V is TRBV15 and J is TRBJ2-3; D perhaps matches TRBD2 (6 bases). Germline assignment: CDR1 LNHNV and CDR2 YYDKDF (reference sequence). CDR3 size: 18 residues. Trimming pared 0 bases from V and 14 bases from J, leaving 30 bases between. CDR3 protein: CATSRERIEGGGHRYAYF. The CDR3 nucleotides read TGTGCCACCAGCAGAGAACGAATAGAGGGAGGAGGGCACAGATACGCGTATTTT.

DNA for the CDR3: TGCAGTGCTAGAAAAACTAGCGGGCATGGGGCCAAAAACATTCAGTACTTC. It translates to CSARKTSGHGAKNIQYF. The genes are TRBV20-1 and TRBJ2-4; 9 positions match TRBD2. The CDR3 length is 17 residues. The trim removed 2 bases at V and 1 base at J, leaving 9 bases unmatched. CDR1 and CDR2 (germline): DFQATT, SNEGSKA (reference sequence).

The rearrangement uses TRBV10-3 and TRBJ1-5; 10 bases fit TRBD1. CDR1 is ENHRY and CDR2 is SYGVKD in the germline V gene. The trim removed 7 bases at V and 4 bases at J, leaving 4 bases unmatched. This CDR3 has 14 residues. Written as DNA, the CDR3 is TGTGCCATCAACTCGGGACAGGGGAATCAGCCCCAGCATTTT. Protein: CAINSGQGNQPQHF.

This clonotype was counted only a few times. The chain combines TRBV6-1 with TRBJ2-3, with 8 bases aligning to TRBD2. CDR1 is MNHNS and CDR2 is SASEGT in the germline V gene. V shed 3 bases and J 14 bases; nucleotides not matched to a gene: 19. The CDR3 covers 16 residues. The CDR3 here is CASSEGAGAMHRYAYF. The CDR3 DNA reads as TGTGCCAGCAGTGAGGGAGCGGGAGCGATGCACAGATACGCGTATTTT.

J is TRBJ2-1 and V is TRBV28; D ambiguous. This CDR3 spans 13 amino acids. Germline loops: CDR1 MDHEN, CDR2 SYDVKM. V dropped 5 bases and J dropped 3 bases, with 8 bases sitting between them. CDR3 bases: TGTGCCAGCAGTCTCCGAGACTACAATGAGCAGTTCTTC. It translates to CASSLRDYNEQFF.

This chain links TRBV15 with TRBJ2-1, with D unclear. Germline V lookup: CDR1 LNHNV, CDR2 YYDKDF (reference sequence). The CDR3 covers 14 residues. V lost 5 bases to trimming and J lost 5 bases, with 13 bases between them. CDR3 nucleotide sequence: TGTGCCACCAGCGCCCCGCTCAGCAACAATGAGCAGTTCTTC. This gives the protein CATSAPLSNNEQFF.

A note on this clonotype: One junction end disagrees with the germline gene, perhaps due to a read error. The chain has TRBV7-9 and TRBJ2-1; maybe TRBD2 (6 bases). There are 14 residues in the CDR3. Germline-derived CDR1 and CDR2 are SEHNR and FQNEAQ (reference sequence). In nucleotides, the CDR3 is TGCGCCAGCAGTTTACGTGCGGGCGGGAATTGGCAGTTCTTC. This sequence encodes CASSLRAGGNWQFF.